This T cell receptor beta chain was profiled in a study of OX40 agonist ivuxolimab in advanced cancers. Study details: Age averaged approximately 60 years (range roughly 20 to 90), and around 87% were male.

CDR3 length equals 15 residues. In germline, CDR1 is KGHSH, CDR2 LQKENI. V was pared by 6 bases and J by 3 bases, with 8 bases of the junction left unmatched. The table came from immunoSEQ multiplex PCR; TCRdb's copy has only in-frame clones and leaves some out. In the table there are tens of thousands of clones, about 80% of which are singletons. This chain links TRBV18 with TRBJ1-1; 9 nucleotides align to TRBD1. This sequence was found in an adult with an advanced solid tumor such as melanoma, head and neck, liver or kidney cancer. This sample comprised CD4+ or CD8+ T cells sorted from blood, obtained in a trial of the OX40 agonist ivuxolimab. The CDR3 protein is CASSQTGGGDTEAFF. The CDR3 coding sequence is TGTGCCAGCTCGCAGACAGGGGGGGGAGACACTGAAGCTTTCTTT.